This T cell receptor beta chain stems from a study of cytomegalovirus exposure and HLA in healthy donors. Data came from immunoSEQ multiplex PCR; TCRdb stores just in-frame clones and leaves some out. Here the sample spans about 200,000 clones, 80% to 90% being singletons. This TCR came from a woman between 25 and 40 years old in good health and CMV-seronegative. The sample taken for sequencing was PBMCs.

In DNA form, the CDR3 reads TGTGCCAGCAGCCCTTGGGTGGGGACAGTTGAAGCTTTCTTT. Translation gives CASSPWVGTVEAFF. The V and J genes are TRBV7-2 and TRBJ1-1, with 7 bases identical to TRBD1. There are 14 residues in the CDR3. The germline CDR1 and CDR2 sequences are SGHTA and FQGNSA. The V gene end was trimmed by 5 bases and the J gene end by 7 bases; junction bases not matched to a gene: 10.